The present T cell receptor beta chain was sequenced within a study of blood T cell repertoires in COVID-19. This table comes from immunoSEQ multiplex PCR, and its TCRdb copy is limited to in-frame clones, with some not included. The sample comprises over 20,000 clones, approximately 80% of which are singletons, and over 45% rests with the top ten. The specimen was peripheral blood. This TCR was recovered from a man aged 65 to 79 with acute or convalescent COVID-19.

The CDR3 spells CAISGTAYNEQFF. The CDR3 DNA follows: TGTGCCATTTCCGGGACAGCCTACAATGAGCAGTTCTTC. The chain employs TRBV24-1 and TRBJ2-1; 7 bases align to TRBD1. The CDR3 length is 13 residues. The ends lost 11 bases at V and 2 bases at J; junction bases unmatched: 5. Per the germline V gene, CDR1 is KGHDR and CDR2 is SFDVKD.